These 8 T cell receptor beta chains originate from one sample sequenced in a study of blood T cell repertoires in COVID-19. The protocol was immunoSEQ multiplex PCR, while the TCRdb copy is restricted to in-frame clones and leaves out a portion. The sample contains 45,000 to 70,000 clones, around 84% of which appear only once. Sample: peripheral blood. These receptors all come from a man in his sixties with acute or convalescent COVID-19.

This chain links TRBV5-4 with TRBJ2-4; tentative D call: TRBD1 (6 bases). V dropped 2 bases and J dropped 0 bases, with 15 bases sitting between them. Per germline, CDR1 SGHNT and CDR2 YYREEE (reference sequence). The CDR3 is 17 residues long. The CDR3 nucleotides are TGTGCCAGCAGCTTATCTGGACAGTCAAAAGCCAAAAACATTCAGTACTTC. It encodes CASSLSGQSKAKNIQYF.

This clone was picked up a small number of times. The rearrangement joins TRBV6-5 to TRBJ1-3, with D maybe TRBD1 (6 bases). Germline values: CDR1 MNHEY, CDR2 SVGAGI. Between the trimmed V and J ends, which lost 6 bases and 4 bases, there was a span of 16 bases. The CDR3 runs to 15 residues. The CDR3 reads CASRYRQERGNTIYF. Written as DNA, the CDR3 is TGTGCCAGCAGATACAGACAGGAACGGGGAAACACCATATATTTT.

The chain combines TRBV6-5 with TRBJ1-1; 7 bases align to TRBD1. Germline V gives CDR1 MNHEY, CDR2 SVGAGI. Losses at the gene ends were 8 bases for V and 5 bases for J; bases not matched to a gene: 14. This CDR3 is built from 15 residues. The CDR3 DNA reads TGTGCCAGCGGAGGGACAGACAGTTTCGGTACTGAAGCTTTCTTT. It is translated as CASGGTDSFGTEAFF.

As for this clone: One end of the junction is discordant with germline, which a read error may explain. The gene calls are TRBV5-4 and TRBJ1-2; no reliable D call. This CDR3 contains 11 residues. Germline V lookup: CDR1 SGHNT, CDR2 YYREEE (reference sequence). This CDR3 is CASTNKHPNPF. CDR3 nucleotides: TGTGCCAGCACCAACAAACACCCGAACCCCTTC. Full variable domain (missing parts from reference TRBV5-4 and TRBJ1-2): ETGVTQSPTHLIKTRGQQVTLRCSSQSGHNTVSWYQQALGQGPQFIFQYYREEENGRGNFPPRFSGLQFPNYSSELNVNALELDDSALYLCASTNKHPNPFGSGTRLTVV.

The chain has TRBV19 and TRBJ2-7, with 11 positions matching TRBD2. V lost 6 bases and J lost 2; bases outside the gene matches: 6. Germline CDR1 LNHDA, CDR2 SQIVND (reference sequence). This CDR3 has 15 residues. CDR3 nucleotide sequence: TGTGCCAGTAGACTAGGGACTAGCGGACCCTACGAGCAGTACTTC. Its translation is CASRLGTSGPYEQYF.

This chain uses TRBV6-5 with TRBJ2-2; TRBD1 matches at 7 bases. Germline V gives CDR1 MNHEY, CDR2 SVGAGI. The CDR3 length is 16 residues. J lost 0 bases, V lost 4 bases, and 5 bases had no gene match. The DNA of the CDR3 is TGTGCCAGCAGTTCCACGCAGGGGGCGAACACCGGGGAGCTGTTTTTT. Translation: CASSSTQGANTGELFF.

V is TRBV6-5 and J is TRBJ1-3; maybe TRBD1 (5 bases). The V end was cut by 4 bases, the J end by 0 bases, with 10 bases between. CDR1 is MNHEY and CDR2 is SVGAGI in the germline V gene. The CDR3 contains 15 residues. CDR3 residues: CASSLGLSSGNTIYF. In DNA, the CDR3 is TGTGCCAGCAGTTTGGGACTGTCCTCTGGAAACACCATATATTTT.

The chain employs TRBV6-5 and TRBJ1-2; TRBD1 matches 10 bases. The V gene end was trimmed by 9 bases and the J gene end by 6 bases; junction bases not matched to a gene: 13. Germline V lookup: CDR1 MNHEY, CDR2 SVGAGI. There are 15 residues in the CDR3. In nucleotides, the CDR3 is TGTGCCAGAAGGGACAGGGGTTCTCGTGAGCATGGCTACACCTTC. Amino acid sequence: CARRDRGSREHGYTF.